These 5 T cell receptor beta chains share one sample of origin, sequenced in a study of T cells after yellow fever vaccination. From the 5' RACE reads, TCRdb called clonotypes with MiXCR, one entry per CDR3 protein. The sample has approximately 160,000 distinct CDR3 sequences; 7% to 10% are singletons. The material was CD8+ T cells sorted from PBMCs, obtained 45 days after the yellow fever booster vaccination. These receptors all come from a man between 18 and 35 years old who received the YFV17D yellow fever vaccine.

This chain connects TRBV6-5 to TRBJ2-3, with no clear D. V lost 0 bases and J lost 2, with 6 bases in between. There are 14 residues in the CDR3. The germline V gene encodes CDR1 MNHEY and CDR2 SVGAGI. In nucleotides, the CDR3 is TGTGCCAGCAGTTACTCCACAGACACAGATACGCAGTATTTT. It encodes CASSYSTDTDTQYF.

This clonotype has a count of ten or more. The genes are TRBV7-9 and TRBJ2-1; the match to TRBD1 covers 8 bases. The CDR3 sequence is 14 residues long. J lost 6 bases, V lost 3 bases, and 4 bases had no gene match. Germline loops: CDR1 SEHNR, CDR2 FQNEAQ (reference sequence). The CDR3 region is CASSLGTGPNEQFF. CDR3 DNA sequence: TGTGCCAGCAGCTTGGGGACAGGACCCAATGAGCAGTTCTTC.

The V and J genes are TRBV6-2 or TRBV6-3 and TRBJ2-7; D gene unclear. The CDR3 spans 14 residues. Germline-derived CDR1 and CDR2 are MNHEY and SVGEGT. V was pared by 5 bases and J by 6 bases, with 17 bases between. The CDR3 here is CASSLSFIDSEQYV. The CDR3 DNA reads TGTGCCAGCAGTCTCTCCTTTATAGACTCCGAGCAGTACGTC.

This clonotype occurred once. The chain couples TRBV15 to TRBJ2-2; perhaps TRBD1 as D (5 bases). The CDR3 spans 13 residues. Between the trimmed V and J ends, which lost 2 bases and 5 bases, there was a span of 6 bases. The V gene's germline CDR1 is LNHNV and CDR2 YYDKDF (reference sequence). The CDR3 nucleotides read TGTGCCACCAGCAGACAGGGTACCGGGGAGCTGTTTTTT. Its translation: CATSRQGTGELFF.

V and J are TRBV4-3 and TRBJ2-2; D call uncertain. There are 15 residues in the CDR3. V was trimmed by 4 bases and J by 5 bases, leaving 14 bases between them. Looked up from germline, CDR1 is LGHNA and CDR2 is YSLEER. This CDR3 is CASSRRVLITGELFF. CDR3 nucleotide sequence: TGCGCCAGCAGCCGTCGGGTTTTAATTACCGGGGAGCTGTTTTTT.